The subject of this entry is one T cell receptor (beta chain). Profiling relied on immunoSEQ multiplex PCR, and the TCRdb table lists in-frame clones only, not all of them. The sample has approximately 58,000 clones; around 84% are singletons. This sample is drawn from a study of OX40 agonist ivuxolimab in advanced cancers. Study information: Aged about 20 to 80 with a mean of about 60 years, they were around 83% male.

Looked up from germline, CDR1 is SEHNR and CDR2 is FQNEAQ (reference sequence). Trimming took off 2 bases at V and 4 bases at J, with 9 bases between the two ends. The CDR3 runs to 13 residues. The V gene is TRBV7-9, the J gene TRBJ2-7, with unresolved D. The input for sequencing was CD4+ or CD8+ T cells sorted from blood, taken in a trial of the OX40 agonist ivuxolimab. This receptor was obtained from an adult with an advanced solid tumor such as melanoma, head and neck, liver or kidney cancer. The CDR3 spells CASSLPVVYEQYF. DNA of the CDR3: TGTGCCAGCAGCTTACCGGTGGTGTACGAGCAGTACTTC. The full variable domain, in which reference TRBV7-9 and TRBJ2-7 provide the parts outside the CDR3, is DTGVSQNPRHKITKRGQNVTFRCDPISEHNRLYWYRQTLGQGPEFLTYFQNEAQLEKSRLLSDRFSAERPKGSFSTLEIQRTEQGDSAMYLCASSLPVVYEQYFGPGTRLTVT.